The clone carrying this T cell receptor beta chain was counted only a few times. Antigen unknown. The data stem from a study of cytomegalovirus exposure and HLA in healthy donors. Findings of the study overall: The study had only CMV serostatus as immune exposure information. In a later analysis, a genetic analysis reported fewer productive-TCR N-insertions in an Asian-associated ancestry cluster than the cohort average. High specificity and sensitivity for cytomegalovirus status were reported for the classifier.

Germline CDR1 is SGHVS and CDR2 is FNYEAQ. This CDR3 contains 17 residues. Trimming at V came to 1 base and at J to 4 bases, leaving 10 bases not matched to a gene. The PCR used 60 Vbeta and 13 Jbeta primers. TCRdb's copy holds only in-frame clones and misses some; the assay was immunoSEQ multiplex PCR. The sample consists of some 140,000 clones, over 70% of them appearing once. This TCR derives from a man between 25 and 39 years old in good health and CMV-seronegative. V gene TRBV7-6 combines with J gene TRBJ2-3, with 8 bases fitting TRBD2. Sequencing input: PBMCs. CDR3 in amino acids: CASSLVGLGAVSDTQYF. The CDR3 DNA reads TGTGCCAGCAGCTTAGTGGGACTAGGAGCAGTGTCAGATACGCAGTATTTT.